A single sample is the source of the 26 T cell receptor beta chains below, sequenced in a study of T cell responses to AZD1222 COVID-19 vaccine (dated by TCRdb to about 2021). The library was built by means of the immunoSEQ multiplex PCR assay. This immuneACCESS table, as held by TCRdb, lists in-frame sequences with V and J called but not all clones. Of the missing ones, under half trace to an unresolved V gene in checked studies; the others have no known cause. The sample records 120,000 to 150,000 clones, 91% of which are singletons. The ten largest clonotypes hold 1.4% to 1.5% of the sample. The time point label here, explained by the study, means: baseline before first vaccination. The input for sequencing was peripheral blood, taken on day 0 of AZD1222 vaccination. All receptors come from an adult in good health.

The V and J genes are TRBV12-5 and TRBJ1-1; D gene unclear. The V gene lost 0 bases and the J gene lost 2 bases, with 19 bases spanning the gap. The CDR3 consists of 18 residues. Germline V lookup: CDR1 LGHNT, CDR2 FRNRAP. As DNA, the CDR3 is TGTGCTAGTGGTTTGGTAAGGGTGGATGCGTCCCCTAACACTGAAGCTTTCTTT. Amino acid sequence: CASGLVRVDASPNTEAFF.

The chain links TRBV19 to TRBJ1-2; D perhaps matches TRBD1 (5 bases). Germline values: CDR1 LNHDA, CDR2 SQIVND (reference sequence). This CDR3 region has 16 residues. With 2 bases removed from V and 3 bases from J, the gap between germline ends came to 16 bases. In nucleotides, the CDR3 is TGTGCCAGTAGTATATCCGGGACGAACCGGCACTATGGCTACACCTTC. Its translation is CASSISGTNRHYGYTF. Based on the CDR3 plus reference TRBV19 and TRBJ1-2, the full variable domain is DGGITQSPKYLFRKEGQNVTLSCEQNLNHDAMYWYRQDPGQGLRLIYYSQIVNDFQKGDIAEGYSVSREKKESFPLTVTSAQKNPTAFYLCASSISGTNRHYGYTFGSGTRLTVV.

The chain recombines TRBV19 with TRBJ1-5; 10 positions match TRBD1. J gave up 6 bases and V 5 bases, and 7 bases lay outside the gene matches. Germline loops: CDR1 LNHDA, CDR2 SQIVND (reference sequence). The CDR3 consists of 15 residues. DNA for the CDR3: TGTGCCAGTAGTCCCGGGACAGGGGCGGGTCAGCCCCAGCATTTT. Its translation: CASSPGTGAGQPQHF.

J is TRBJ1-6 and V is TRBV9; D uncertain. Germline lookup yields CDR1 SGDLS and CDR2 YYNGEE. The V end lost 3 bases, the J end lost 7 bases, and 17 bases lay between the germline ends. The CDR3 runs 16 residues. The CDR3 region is CASSELEGTGNSPLHF. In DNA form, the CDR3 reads TGTGCCAGCAGCGAGCTAGAGGGAACGGGGAATTCACCCCTCCACTTT.

CDR3: CASSLQPGDTQYF. In DNA form, the CDR3 reads TGTGCCAGCAGCTTACAGCCCGGGGATACGCAGTATTTT. This sequence joins TRBV7-3 and TRBJ2-3; D is undetermined. The CDR3 runs 13 residues. The V gene lost 2 bases and the J gene lost 6 bases, with 9 bases spanning the gap. The germline V gene has CDR1 SGHTA and CDR2 FQGTGA.

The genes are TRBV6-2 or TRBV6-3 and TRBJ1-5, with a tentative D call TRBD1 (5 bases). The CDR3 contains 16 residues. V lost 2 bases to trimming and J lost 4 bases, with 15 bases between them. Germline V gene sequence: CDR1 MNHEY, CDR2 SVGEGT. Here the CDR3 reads CASSYGRGRTNQPQHF. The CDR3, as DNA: TGTGCCAGCAGTTACGGGCGGGGCAGGACGAATCAGCCCCAGCATTTT.

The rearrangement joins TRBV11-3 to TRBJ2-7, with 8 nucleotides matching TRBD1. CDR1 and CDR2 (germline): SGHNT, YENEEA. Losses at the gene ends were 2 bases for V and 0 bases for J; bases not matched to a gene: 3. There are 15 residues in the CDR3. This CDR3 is CASSLHRGSSYEQYF. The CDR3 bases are TGTGCCAGCAGCTTACACAGGGGGAGCTCCTACGAGCAGTACTTC.

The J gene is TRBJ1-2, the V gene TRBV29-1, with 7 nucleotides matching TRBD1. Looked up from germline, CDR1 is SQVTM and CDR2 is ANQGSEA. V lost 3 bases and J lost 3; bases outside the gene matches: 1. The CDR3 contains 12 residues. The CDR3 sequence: CSVEGTDYGYTF. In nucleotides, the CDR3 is TGCAGCGTTGAGGGGACAGACTATGGCTACACCTTC. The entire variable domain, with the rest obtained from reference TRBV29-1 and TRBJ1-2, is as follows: SAVISQKPSRDICQRGTSLTIQCQVDSQVTMMFWYRQQPGQSLTLIATANQGSEATYESGFVIDKFPISRPNLTFSTLTVSNMSPEDSSIYLCSVEGTDYGYTFGSGTRLTVV.

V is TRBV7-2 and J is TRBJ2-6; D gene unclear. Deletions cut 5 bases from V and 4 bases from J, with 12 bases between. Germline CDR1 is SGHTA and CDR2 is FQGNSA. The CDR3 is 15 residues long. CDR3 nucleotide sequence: TGTGCCAGCAGCGCAAACAGAGCCGGGGCCAACGTCCTGACTTTC. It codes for CASSANRAGANVLTF.

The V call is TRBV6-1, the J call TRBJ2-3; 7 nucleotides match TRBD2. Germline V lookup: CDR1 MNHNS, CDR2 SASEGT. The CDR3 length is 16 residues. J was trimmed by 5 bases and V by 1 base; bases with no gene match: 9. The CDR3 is CASSEEVQRGGDTQYF. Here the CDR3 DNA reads TGTGCCAGCAGTGAAGAGGTCCAGCGGGGAGGAGATACGCAGTATTTT.

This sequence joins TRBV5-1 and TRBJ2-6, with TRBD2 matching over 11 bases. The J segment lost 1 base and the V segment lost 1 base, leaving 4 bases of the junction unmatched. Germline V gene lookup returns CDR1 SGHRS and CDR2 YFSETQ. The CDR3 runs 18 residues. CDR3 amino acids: CASSLSPSGRSGANVLTF. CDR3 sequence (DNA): TGCGCCAGCAGCTTGTCCCCTAGCGGGAGGTCTGGGGCCAACGTCCTGACTTTC.

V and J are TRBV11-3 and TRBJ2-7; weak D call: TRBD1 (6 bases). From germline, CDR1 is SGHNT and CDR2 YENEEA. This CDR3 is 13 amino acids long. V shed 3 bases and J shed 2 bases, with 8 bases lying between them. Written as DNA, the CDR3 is TGTGCCAGCAGCTTCAGGACAGCCTACGAGCAGTACTTC. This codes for CASSFRTAYEQYF. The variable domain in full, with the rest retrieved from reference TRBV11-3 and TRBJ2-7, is EAGVVQSPRYKIIEKKQPVAFWCNPISGHNTLYWYLQNLGQGPELLIRYENEEAVDDSQLPKDRFSAERLKGVDSTLKIQPAELGDSAVYLCASSFRTAYEQYFGPGTRLTVT.

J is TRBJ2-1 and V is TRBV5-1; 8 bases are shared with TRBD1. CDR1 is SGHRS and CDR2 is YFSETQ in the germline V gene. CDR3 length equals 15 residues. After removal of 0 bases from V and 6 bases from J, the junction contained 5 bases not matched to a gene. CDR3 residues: CASSLARQGTNEQFF. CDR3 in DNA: TGCGCCAGCAGCTTGGCCCGACAGGGGACCAATGAGCAGTTCTTC.

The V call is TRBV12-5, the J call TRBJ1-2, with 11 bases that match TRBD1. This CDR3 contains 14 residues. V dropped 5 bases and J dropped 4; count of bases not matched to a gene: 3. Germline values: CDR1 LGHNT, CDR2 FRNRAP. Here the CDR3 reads CASGIGTGGYGYTF. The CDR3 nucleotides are TGTGCTAGTGGTATCGGGACAGGGGGCTATGGCTACACCTTC. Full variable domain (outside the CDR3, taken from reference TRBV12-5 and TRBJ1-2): DARVTQTPRHKVTEMGQEVTMRCQPILGHNTVFWYRQTMMQGLELLAYFRNRAPLDDSGMPKDRFSAEMPDATLATLKIQPSEPRDSAVYFCASGIGTGGYGYTFGSGTRLTVV.

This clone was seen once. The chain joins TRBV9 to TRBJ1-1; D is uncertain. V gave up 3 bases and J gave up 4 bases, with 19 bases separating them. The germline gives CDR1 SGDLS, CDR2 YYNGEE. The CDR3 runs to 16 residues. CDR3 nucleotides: TGTGCCAGCAGCGAGCAGCCAGAGACCTCAAGCACTGAAGCTTTCTTT. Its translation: CASSEQPETSSTEAFF.

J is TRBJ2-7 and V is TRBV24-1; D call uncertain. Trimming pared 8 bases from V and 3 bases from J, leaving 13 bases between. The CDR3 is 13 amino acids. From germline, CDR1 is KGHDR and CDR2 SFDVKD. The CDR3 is CATKFEGNYEQYF. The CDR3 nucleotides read TGTGCCACCAAATTCGAAGGGAACTACGAGCAGTACTTC.

CDR3 in amino acids: CASSTLPGLMSTEAFF. In DNA, the CDR3 is TGTGCCAGCAGTACACTCCCGGGACTGATGTCCACTGAAGCTTTCTTT. The J gene is TRBJ1-1, the V gene TRBV28; D is possibly TRBD1 (5 bases). The V gene lost 5 bases and the J gene lost 4 bases, with 20 bases spanning the gap. This CDR3 region has 16 residues. Per the germline V gene, CDR1 is MDHEN and CDR2 is SYDVKM. The full variable domain, completed using reference TRBV28 and TRBJ1-1, is DVKVTQSSRYLVKRTGEKVFLECVQDMDHENMFWYRQDPGLGLRLIYFSYDVKMKEKGDIPEGYSVSREKKERFSLILESASTNQTSMYLCASSTLPGLMSTEAFFGQGTRLTVV.

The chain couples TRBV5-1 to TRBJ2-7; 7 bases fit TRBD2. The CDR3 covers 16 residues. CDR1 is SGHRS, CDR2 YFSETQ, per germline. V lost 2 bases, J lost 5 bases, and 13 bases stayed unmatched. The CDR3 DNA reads TGCGCCAGCAGCTTTCGGGGCGGGAGCCCACTCGACGAGCAGTACTTC. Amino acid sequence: CASSFRGGSPLDEQYF. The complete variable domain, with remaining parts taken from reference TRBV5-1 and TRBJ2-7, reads KAGVTQTPRYLIKTRGQQVTLSCSPISGHRSVSWYQQTPGQGLQFLFEYFSETQRNKGNFPGRFSGRQFSNSRSEMNVSTLELGDSALYLCASSFRGGSPLDEQYFGPGTRLTVT.

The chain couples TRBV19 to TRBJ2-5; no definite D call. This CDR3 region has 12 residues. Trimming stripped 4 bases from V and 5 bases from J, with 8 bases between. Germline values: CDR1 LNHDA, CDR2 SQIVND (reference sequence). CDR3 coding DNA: TGTGCCAGTAGTACGGACGCTGAGACCCAGTACTTC. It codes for CASSTDAETQYF.

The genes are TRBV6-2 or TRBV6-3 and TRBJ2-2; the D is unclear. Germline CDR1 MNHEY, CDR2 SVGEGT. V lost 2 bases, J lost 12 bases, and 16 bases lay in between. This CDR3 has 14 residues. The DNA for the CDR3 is TGTGCCAGCAGTTACGGTGGGCCAGTAAGGAAGCTGTTTTTT. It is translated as CASSYGGPVRKLFF.

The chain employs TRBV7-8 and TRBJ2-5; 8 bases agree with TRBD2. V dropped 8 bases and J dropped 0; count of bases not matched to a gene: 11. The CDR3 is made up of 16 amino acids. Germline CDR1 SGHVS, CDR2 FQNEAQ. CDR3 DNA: TGTGCCAGCCGACATGCAATAGCGGGGTACCAAGAGACCCAGTACTTC. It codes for CASRHAIAGYQETQYF.

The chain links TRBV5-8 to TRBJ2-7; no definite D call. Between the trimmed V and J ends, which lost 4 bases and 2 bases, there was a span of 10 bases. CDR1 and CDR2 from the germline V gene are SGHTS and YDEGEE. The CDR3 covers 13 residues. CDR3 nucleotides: TGTGCCAGCAGCACGATACCAACCTACGAGCAGTACTTC. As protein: CASSTIPTYEQYF.

CDR3 nucleotide sequence: TGTGCCAGTAGTGTATCGGGAAATCAGCCCCAGCATTTT. This gives the protein CASSVSGNQPQHF. V gene TRBV19 combines with J gene TRBJ1-5, with no clear D. Looked up from germline, CDR1 is LNHDA and CDR2 is SQIVND (reference sequence). CDR3 size: 13 residues. With 5 bases removed from V and 4 bases from J, the gap between germline ends came to 9 bases. Based on the CDR3 plus reference TRBV19 and TRBJ1-5, the full variable domain is DGGITQSPKYLFRKEGQNVTLSCEQNLNHDAMYWYRQDPGQGLRLIYYSQIVNDFQKGDIAEGYSVSREKKESFPLTVTSAQKNPTAFYLCASSVSGNQPQHFGDGTRLSIL.

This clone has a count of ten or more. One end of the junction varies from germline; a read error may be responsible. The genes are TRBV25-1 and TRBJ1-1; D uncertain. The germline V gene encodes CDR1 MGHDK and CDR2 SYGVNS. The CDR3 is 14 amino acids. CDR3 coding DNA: TGTGCCAGCAGTGAATTTGGTCTCGATCGAGATGAGATATTT. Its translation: CASSEFGLDRDEIF. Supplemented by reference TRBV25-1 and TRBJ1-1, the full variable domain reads EADIYQTPRYLVIGTGKKITLECSQTMGHDKMYWYQQDPGMELHLIHYSYGVNSTEKGDLSSESTVSRIRTEHFPLTLESARPSHTSQYLCASSEFGLDRDEIFGQGTRLTVV.

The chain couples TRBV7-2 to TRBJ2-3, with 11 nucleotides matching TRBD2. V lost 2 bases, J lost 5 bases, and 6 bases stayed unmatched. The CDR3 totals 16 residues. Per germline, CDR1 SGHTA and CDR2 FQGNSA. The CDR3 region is CASSLLGLAGGDTQYF. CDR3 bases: TGTGCCAGCAGCTTACTGGGGCTAGCGGGAGGAGATACGCAGTATTTT.

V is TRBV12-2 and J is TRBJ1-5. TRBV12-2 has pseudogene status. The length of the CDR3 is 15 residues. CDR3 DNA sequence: TGTGCAAGTCGCTTAGCCCCAACACTAGCTCAGCCCCAGCATTTT. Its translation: CASRLAPTLAQPQHF.